The next 12 T cell receptor beta chains were all read from a single sample in a study of CD8 T cells in ankylosing spondylitis. TCRdb ran MiXCR on the 5' RACE reads and lists one entry per CDR3 protein. Of more than 250,000 distinct CDR3 sequences listed, around 10% are singletons. The sample consisted of blood, either unsorted or a sorted T cell fraction (not recorded which). Receptor source: a female donor with ankylosing spondylitis or in good health (not recorded which).

This clonotype was detected many times. The chain joins TRBV10-3 to TRBJ2-1; D possibly corresponds to TRBD1 (6 bases). V lost 6 bases to trimming and J lost 10 bases, with 16 bases between them. From germline, CDR1 is ENHRY and CDR2 SYGVKD. This CDR3 is 13 amino acids long. Written as DNA, the CDR3 is TGTGCCATCAGAACCGGGACAAACGGAGAGCAGTTCTTC. It encodes CAIRTGTNGEQFF.

The sample holds many counts of this clonotype. The gene calls are TRBV28 and TRBJ2-7; perhaps D is TRBD1 or TRBD2 (5 bases each). V was cut by 5 bases and J by 2 bases, with 13 bases left in between. Germline V gene data show CDR1 as MDHEN and CDR2 as SYDVKM. The length of the CDR3 is 14 residues. CDR3 loop: CASSQTGLPYEQYF. DNA for the CDR3: TGTGCCAGCAGTCAAACAGGACTTCCCTACGAGCAGTACTTC.

This clonotype was seen many times. This chain connects TRBV20-1 to TRBJ1-6, with no clear D. CDR3 length: 14 residues. V was pared by 3 bases and J by 7 bases, with 13 bases between. Per the germline V gene, CDR1 is DFQATT and CDR2 is SNEGSKA (reference sequence). The CDR3 reads CSASVGSVNSPLHF. The CDR3 nucleotides read TGCAGTGCTAGTGTAGGGTCGGTGAATTCACCCCTCCACTTT.

V usage is TRBV3-1 and J usage is TRBJ2-3, with TRBD1 identical over 9 bases. The CDR3 runs to 16 residues. Germline V gene sequence: CDR1 LGHDT, CDR2 YNNKEL (reference sequence). V lost 4 bases, J lost 3 bases, and 8 bases stayed unmatched. DNA for the CDR3: TGTGCCAGCAGCCGACCCGGGACAGGGATTACAGATACGCAGTATTTT. Amino acids: CASSRPGTGITDTQYF.

This clonotype was detected many times. The rearrangement joins TRBV20-1 to TRBJ1-6, with 9 bases fitting TRBD1. This CDR3 spans 17 amino acids. The V segment lost 5 bases and the J segment 4 bases; nucleotides outside the gene matches: 12. Looked up from germline, CDR1 is DFQATT and CDR2 is SNEGSKA (reference sequence). CDR3 residues: CSALGGQGNPYNSPLHF. In nucleotides, the CDR3 is TGCAGTGCTTTAGGGGGACAGGGAAACCCTTATAATTCACCCCTCCACTTT.

This clonotype was detected many times. The chain joins TRBV20-1 to TRBJ2-7, with 7 bases identical to TRBD2. Germline CDR1 reads DFQATT; CDR2 reads SNEGSKA (reference sequence). V was clipped by 3 bases and J by 5 bases; unmatched bases: 1. The length of the CDR3 is 11 residues. Here the CDR3 reads CSARGGDEQYF. CDR3 bases: TGCAGTGCTAGGGGAGGGGACGAGCAGTACTTC.

V is TRBV28 and J is TRBJ2-2; D tentatively fits TRBD1 or TRBD2 (5 bases each). This CDR3 comprises 15 residues. Germline lookup yields CDR1 MDHEN and CDR2 SYDVKM. The V and J ends lost 5 bases and 6 bases respectively, with 16 bases between them. CDR3 amino acids: CASSTFEGSAGELFF. DNA for the CDR3: TGTGCCAGCAGTACCTTTGAGGGGTCCGCCGGGGAGCTGTTTTTT.

This clonotype was observed many times. The gene calls are TRBV6-2 or TRBV6-3 and TRBJ1-5, with 10 bases matching TRBD1. The CDR3 totals 13 residues. Germline assignment: CDR1 MNHEY and CDR2 SVGEGT. Losses at the gene ends were 8 bases for V and 2 bases for J; bases not matched to a gene: 0. In nucleotides, the CDR3 is TGTGCCAGCGGACAGGGGGGCAATCAGCCCCAGCATTTT. It is translated as CASGQGGNQPQHF.

There are many counts of this clonotype. This chain links TRBV15 with TRBJ1-1; 7 nucleotides align to TRBD1. Germline V gives CDR1 LNHNV, CDR2 YYDKDF (reference sequence). J gave up 5 bases and V 5 bases, and 11 bases lay outside the gene matches. CDR3 length: 15 residues. CDR3 residues: CATSPRNRGGTEAFF. CDR3 coding DNA: TGTGCCACCAGCCCACGCAACAGGGGTGGAACTGAAGCTTTCTTT.

This clonotype has a count of ten or more. The V call is TRBV28, the J call TRBJ1-5; maybe TRBD1 (6 bases). With 6 bases removed from V and 1 base from J, the gap between germline ends came to 13 bases. Germline assignment: CDR1 MDHEN and CDR2 SYDVKM. This CDR3 contains 15 residues. The chain's CDR3 is CASRGGHLSNQPQHF. CDR3 coding DNA: TGTGCCAGCAGGGGGGGGCATTTGAGCAATCAGCCCCAGCATTTT.

This clonotype was recorded many times. The chain recombines TRBV7-2 with TRBJ2-7; 11 nucleotides match TRBD2. Germline lookup yields CDR1 SGHTA and CDR2 FQGNSA. Trimming removed 5 bases from V and 4 bases from J; junction bases left unmatched: 10. The CDR3 is 16 amino acids. CDR3 amino acids: CASSRNSGRAFYEQYF. The DNA of the CDR3 is TGTGCCAGCAGCAGGAATAGCGGGAGGGCCTTTTACGAGCAGTACTTC.

This clonotype was observed many times. The chain employs TRBV28 and TRBJ2-2; 9 nucleotides agree with TRBD2. Germline loops: CDR1 MDHEN, CDR2 SYDVKM. Germline trimming cut 6 bases from V and 4 bases from J; bases unmatched to any gene: 6. The CDR3 length is 15 residues. CDR3 residues: CASSRSGGITGELFF. As DNA, the CDR3 is TGTGCCAGCAGCCGCAGCGGGGGGATCACCGGGGAGCTGTTTTTT.